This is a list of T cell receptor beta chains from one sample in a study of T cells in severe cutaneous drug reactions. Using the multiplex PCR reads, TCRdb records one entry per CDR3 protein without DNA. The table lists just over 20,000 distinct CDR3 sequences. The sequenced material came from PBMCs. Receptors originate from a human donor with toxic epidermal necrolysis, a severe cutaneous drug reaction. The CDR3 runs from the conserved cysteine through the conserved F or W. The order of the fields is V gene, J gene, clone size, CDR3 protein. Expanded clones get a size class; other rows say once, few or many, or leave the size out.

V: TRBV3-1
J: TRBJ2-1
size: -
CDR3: CASSLTEREKFF

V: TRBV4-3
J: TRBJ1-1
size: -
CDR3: CASSQDRTTGTEAFF

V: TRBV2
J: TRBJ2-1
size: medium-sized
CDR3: CASRTTPGEQFF

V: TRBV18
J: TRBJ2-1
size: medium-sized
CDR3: CASSRTGTSGSNEQFF

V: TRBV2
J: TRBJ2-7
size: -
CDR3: CASSDRGQQYF

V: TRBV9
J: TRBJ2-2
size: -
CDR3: CASSVRADPTGELFF

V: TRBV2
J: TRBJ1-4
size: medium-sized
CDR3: CASSEAGWANEKLFF

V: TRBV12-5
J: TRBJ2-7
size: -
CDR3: CASGWEIVFSYEQYF

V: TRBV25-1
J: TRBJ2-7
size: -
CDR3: CASSHDGDPYEQYF

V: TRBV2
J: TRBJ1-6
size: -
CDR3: CASRPGAGPNSPLHF

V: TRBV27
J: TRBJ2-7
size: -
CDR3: CASSPGTFYYEQYF

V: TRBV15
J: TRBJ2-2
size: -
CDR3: CATSLWGGTANTGELFF

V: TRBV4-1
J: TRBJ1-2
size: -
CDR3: CASSQDWNSDHYGYTF

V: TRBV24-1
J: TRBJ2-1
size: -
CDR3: CATSDSNPSRGGGNEQFF

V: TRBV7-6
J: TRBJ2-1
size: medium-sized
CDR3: CASSLPLGRNEQFF

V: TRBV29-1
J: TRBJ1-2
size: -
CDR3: CSAADGSNSGYTF

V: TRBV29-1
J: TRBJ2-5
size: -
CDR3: CSVEEGGRETQYF

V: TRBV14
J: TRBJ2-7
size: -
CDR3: CASSAAGQFHEQYF

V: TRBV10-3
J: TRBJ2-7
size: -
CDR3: CAISESSFSYEQYF

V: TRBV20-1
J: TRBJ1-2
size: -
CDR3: CSASVPRDRVSTNYGYTF

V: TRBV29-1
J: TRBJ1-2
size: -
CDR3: CSVVGISYGYTF

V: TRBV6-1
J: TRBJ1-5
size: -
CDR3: CASSKLNQPQHF

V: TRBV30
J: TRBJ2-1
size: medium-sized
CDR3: CAWMRALYNEQFF

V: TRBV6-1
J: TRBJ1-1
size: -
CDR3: CASRTVGTEAFF

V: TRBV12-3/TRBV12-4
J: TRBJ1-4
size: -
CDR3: CASTSVGRGNEKLFF

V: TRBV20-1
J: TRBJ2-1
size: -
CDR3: CSARRTSYNEQFF

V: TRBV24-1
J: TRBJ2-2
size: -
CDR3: CATSDLGQGASGELFF

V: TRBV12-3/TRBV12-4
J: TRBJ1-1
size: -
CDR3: CASRGGWMNTEAFF

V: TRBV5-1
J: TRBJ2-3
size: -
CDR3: CASSPDGSSTDTQYF

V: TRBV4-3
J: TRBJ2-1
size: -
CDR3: CASSEGGLAGVNEQFF

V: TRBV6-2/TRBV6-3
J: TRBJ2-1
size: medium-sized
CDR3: CASRGLAGEHEQFF

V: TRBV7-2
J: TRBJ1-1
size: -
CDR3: CASRVTGVNTEAFF

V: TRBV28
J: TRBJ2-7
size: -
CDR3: CASRPGGRARGYEQYF

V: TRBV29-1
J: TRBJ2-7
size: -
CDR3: CSVRTVISYEQYF

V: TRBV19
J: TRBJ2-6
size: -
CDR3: CASSRTAGANVLTF

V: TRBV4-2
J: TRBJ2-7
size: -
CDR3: CASSQEPPYEQYF

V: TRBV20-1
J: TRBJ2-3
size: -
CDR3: CSARDYRTGLSSTDTQYF

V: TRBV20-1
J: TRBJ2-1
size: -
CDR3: CSARVLSGRAYNEQFF

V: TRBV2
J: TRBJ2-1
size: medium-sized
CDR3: CASREDRGSYNEQFF

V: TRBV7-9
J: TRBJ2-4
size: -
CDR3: CASSPGTNIQYF

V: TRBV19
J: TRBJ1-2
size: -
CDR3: CASKDRVGYGYTF

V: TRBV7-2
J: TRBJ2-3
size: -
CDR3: CASSSQALGADTQYF

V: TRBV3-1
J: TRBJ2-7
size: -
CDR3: CASSDRGRSAYEQYF

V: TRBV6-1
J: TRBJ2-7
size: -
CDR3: CAIRTGMHSEQYF

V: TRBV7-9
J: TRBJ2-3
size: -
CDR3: CASSLGTEDTQYF

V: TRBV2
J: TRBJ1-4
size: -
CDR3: CASSPPGSQGEKLFF

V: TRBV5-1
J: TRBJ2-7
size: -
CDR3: CASSLARGTATYEQYF

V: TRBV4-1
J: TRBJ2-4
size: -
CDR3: CASSQDRQVLAKNIQYF

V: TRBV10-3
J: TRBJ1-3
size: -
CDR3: CAIRQGDFGNTIYF

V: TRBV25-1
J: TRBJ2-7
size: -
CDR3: CASSPTRDRGNEQYF

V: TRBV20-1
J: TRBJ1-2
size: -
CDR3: CSAPEGGGYGYTF

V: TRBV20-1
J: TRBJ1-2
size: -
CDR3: CSARNMDGNYGYTF

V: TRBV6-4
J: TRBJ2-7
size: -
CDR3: CASSDSFCGMASYEQYF

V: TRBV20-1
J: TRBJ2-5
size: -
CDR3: CSARGLQGETQYF

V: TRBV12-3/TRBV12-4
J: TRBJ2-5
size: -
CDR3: CASSFWLGQETQYF

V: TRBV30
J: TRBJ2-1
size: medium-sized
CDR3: CAWSVGLAGEQFF

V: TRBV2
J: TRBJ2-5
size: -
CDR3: CASSPYYLDRAETQYF

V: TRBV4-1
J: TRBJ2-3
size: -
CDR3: CASSQSRDRGADTQYF

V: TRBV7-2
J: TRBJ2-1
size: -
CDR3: CASSSDRGANNEQFF

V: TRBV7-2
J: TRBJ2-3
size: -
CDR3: CASSLGITDTQYF